This T cell receptor beta chain was recorded in a study of cytomegalovirus exposure and HLA in healthy donors (dated by TCRdb to 2017 to 2019). Context from the whole study: In an earlier analysis of roughly 590 of the donors, about 260 Gb of sequence data and 117 million unique TCR beta sequences from about 190 million T cells were reported. Roughly 300 gigabases of sequencing data and 78 million or so unique TCR sequences were included in an early release covering roughly 600 HLA-typed donors. The genetic ancestry cluster associated with self-reported Caucasian donors included about four fifths of the roughly 380 genotyped donors. The study was designed to test whether signatures of past pathogen exposure could be identified by cataloging public T cell receptors. The study profiled the T cell repertoires of under 700 subjects by immunosequencing and related them to cytomegalovirus serostatus. A separate validation cohort of over 95 different subjects was used in addition to the approximately 700-subject first cohort. To predict cytomegalovirus infection status, the study brought together high-throughput TCR immunosequencing, statistical association of individual TCRs with disease status, and machine learning. In a later analysis, previously published TCR beta repertoires from more than 500 donors were re-analyzed and high-resolution HLA genotyping was added so that TCR occurrence patterns could be studied. In the later analysis, no new phenotypic data were used to find candidate immune exposures; instead, reliance was placed on TCR beta sequences and their occurrence across donors. In an earlier analysis of 550 to 700 of the donors, high-throughput TCR beta sequencing was used to judge whether each TCR beta V gene segment behaved as functional or pseudogenic. Donor age, sex, ethnicity and CMV serostatus were compiled alongside the repertoire data. Genome-wide SNP genotypes for about 55% of the 666 donors were used in a later genetic analysis, which treated that subset as a discovery cohort. All discovery cohort repertoires had been generated using a single sequencing platform. Class I and class II HLA loci were covered by the typing at four-digit resolution. Typing coverage differed by locus: A, B, C, DRB1 and DQB1 were typed in about 629-640 donors, DQA1 in about 500, DPA1 in 600 to 610, and DPB1 in 450 to 480. Four to six DR-DQ haplotypes were handled as single units for association and clustering, since linkage in the cohort was strong. Among 300 to 500 genotyped donors of the cohort, an average of approximately 200,000 unique TCR beta nucleotide sequences was sequenced per donor, of which 15% to 20% were non-productive.

A note on this clone: It has no known antigen specificity. No base-level quality is on record; no much larger clone is a single base apart.

Study-wide conclusions, independent of this receptor: The classifier was reported to diagnose cytomegalovirus status with high specificity and sensitivity in both the original cohort and the validation cohort. In a later genetic analysis, fewer N-insertions in productive TCRs were reported among donors in an Asian-associated ancestry cluster than the 666-donor mean. Most CMV-associated TCR beta chains appeared to be HLA-restricted in a later analysis, and the HLA associations seemed to be driven largely by CMV exposure. Across donors, most TCR sequences were observed very rarely, whereas some public TCRs were present in many individuals. For the cohort, immune exposure information was limited to CMV serostatus. Linkage disequilibrium might explain the correlated functional status among segregating V segments, but an unknown experimental factor could not be ruled out. In an earlier analysis of about 550 of the donors, most TCR beta V segments were observed in productive rearrangements about 87% or about 30% of the time, broadly matching IMGT annotations. Because some donors lacked HLA typing at each locus, the association tests relied only on the typed subset. A few of the identified cytomegalovirus-associated TCR beta chains were confirmed in vitro to be specific for cytomegalovirus antigens. Specific HLA alleles were associated with 16,951 TCR beta sequences at a false discovery rate of 0.05 in a later analysis. Roughly uniform sequencing depth across donors was assumed in presence/absence analyses, although this assumption may not hold. In a later analysis, TCR association rates were found to vary across HLA loci, with the most associated TCRs seen for DRB1 alleles and the fewest for HLA-C alleles. The study listed over 150 TCR beta chains as associated with cytomegalovirus. A further reported finding was that TCR beta sequences accurately predicted the HLA-A and HLA-B alleles for most subjects in the first cohort. A later analysis found that HLA-associated TCR beta chains were more clonally expanded and had lower generation probabilities than equally common non-associated chains. The authors suggested that the approach could potentially be generalized to other disease states and immunological phenotypes. In a later analysis, several top co-occurrence clusters were reported to appear linked to parvovirus B19, influenza, CMV and Epstein-Barr virus. A cluster of highly shared sequence variants was judged likely to represent a technical artifact of the sequencing pipeline. Because the 87-base-pair reads could not distinguish some IMGT-functional V segments, including TRBV6-2 and TRBV6-3, those segments were excluded. When HLA alleles, especially DR and DQ, strongly co-occurred, attributing TCR associations to individual alleles was difficult. Because counts were too low, about 15 rarely observed V segments, including chromosome 9 orphons, were left out of the earlier analysis of about 500 of the donors. A later genetic analysis associated a missense DCLRE1C variant with V-gene and J-gene trimming of TCR beta chains, and an independent cohort replicated the association. In this cohort, only TCR beta chains were sequenced, and detectable features were limited by the absence of alpha or paired-chain data.

Reading the germline V gene gives CDR1 SNHLY and CDR2 FYNNEI. The CDR3, from cysteine to phenylalanine, totals 16 residues. The sequence is cut down to CDR3 DNA, 48 bases in frame from base 1. At the junction V is shortened by 5 bases and J by 9 bases; bases outside the gene matches: 12. To prepare the library, the immunoSEQ multiplex PCR assay was applied. For the multiplex PCR, a mixture combining 60 forward primers for TCR Vbeta segments and 13 reverse primers for TCR Jbeta segments was used. A multiplex PCR assay on genomic DNA amplified the CDR3 region of rearranged TCR beta genes. The amplified TCR beta libraries were sequenced on the Illumina HiSeq System as 87-base-pair reads. The authors' analysis ran thus. A later analysis tallied 75 million to 85 million unique TCR beta chains across the 640 or so repertoires, and some 10 million of those chains were shared by two or more donors. Raw reads were error-corrected and collapsed into unique sequences by a nearest-neighbor algorithm in which closely related sequences were merged to remove PCR and sequencing errors. Alignment of CDR3 sequences to IMGT reference sequences was used to assign V, D and J gene segments. Each retained sequence needed at least a six-nucleotide match to both a V gene segment and a J gene segment. Rearrangements were classified as productive when the CDR3 lacked stop codons and remained in frame with V and J, and all other rearrangements were classified as non-productive. CDR3 was defined by IMGT convention, running from the second conserved V-encoded cysteine to the conserved J-encoded phenylalanine. In an earlier analysis of 587 of the donors, sequences lacking an unambiguous match to a single V gene segment were excluded. An earlier analysis of around 600 of the donors classified V segments as functional when productive rearrangements were above 56.7% and as segregating when the standard deviation between donors was above 5%. A statistical classification framework was developed to diagnose cytomegalovirus status using the catalog of TCR beta chain sequences. A later analysis assigned V and J genes by comparing TCR nucleotide sequences with IMGT/GENE-DB human TR gene sequences. A later analysis assigned CDR3 sequences and most-parsimonious VDJ recombination scenarios with the TCRdist pipeline. In a later analysis, each TCR beta chain was defined by its CDR3 amino acid sequence together with its V-gene family, and reads lacking a unique V-gene family were excluded. To address suspected cross-contamination and a sequencing artifact, a later analysis removed roughly 580 highly shared, low-generation-probability nucleotide sequences. For each public chain, a later analysis derived a clonal expansion index from normalized ranks of inferred template counts within each repertoire. A later analysis computed generation probabilities with a VDJ recombination model fitted to out-of-frame rearrangements, and checked the results against IGoR. Hypergeometric tests were used in a later analysis to score TCR-TCR, TCR-HLA and TCR-CMV co-occurrence, with a repertoire-size bias correction applied to the TCR pairs. A later analysis estimated false discovery rates by permuting HLA or CMV assignments 20 times. In a later analysis, co-occurring TCRs were grouped using DBSCAN, with TCRdist sequence similarity added in when clustering inside HLA-allele-positive subsets. Repertoires with fewer than 30,000 or more than 120,000 public chains, plus five repertoires with anomalous nucleotide sharing, were excluded from co-occurrence clustering. The clones in this table, taken by TCRdb from immuneACCESS, are in-frame only. Not every clone is retained; where verified, under half of the shortfall comes from an unresolved V gene, and the cause of the rest is unknown. V, J and clone size are those of that table, while D and trimming were read from the DNA. The sample table contains around 150,000 clones; only one count was recorded for around 80% of them. The ten largest account for approximately 11% of the sample.

In total, around 600 healthy bone marrow donors made up the cohort. At the time of sampling, all cohort members were nominally healthy, though unrecorded immune exposures were likely present. The donor was CMV seropositive and belonged to the group of 250 to 350 seropositive cohort members. Every donor gave a peripheral blood sample, and the peripheral blood mononuclear cells from that sample were used for TCR beta sequencing. The Qiagen DNeasy Blood Extraction Kit was used to extract genomic DNA from the blood cell samples. This TCR was sampled from a young man in good health and CMV-seropositive. Sequencing was performed on PBMCs. This sequence uses TRBV2 and TRBJ1-5; 11 middle bases align to TRBD1. The nucleotide sequence is TGTGCCAGCAGTAGTTCTAGGACAGGGGGCCTTTTGCCCCAGCATTTT. Its protein product is CASSSSRTGGLLPQHF.